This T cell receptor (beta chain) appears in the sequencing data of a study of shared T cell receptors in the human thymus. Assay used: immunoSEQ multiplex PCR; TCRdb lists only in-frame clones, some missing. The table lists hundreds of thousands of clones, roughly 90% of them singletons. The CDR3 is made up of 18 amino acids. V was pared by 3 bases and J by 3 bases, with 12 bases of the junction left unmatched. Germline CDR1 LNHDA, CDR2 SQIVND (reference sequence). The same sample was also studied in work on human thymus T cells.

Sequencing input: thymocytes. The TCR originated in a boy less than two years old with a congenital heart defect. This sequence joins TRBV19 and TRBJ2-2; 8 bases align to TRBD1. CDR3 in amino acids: CASSIPIRDRTYTGELFF. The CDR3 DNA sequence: TGTGCCAGTAGTATCCCCATCCGGGACAGGACCTACACCGGGGAGCTGTTTTTT.